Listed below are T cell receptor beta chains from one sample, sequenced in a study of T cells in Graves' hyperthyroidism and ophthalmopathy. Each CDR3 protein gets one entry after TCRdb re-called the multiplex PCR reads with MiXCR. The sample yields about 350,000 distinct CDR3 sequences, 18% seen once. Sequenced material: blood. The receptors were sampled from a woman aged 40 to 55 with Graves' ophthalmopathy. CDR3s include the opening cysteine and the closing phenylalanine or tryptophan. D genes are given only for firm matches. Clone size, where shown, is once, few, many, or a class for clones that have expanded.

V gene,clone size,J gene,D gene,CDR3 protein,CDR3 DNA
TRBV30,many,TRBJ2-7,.,CAWDRSYEQYF,TGTGCCTGGGACAGGTCCTACGAGCAGTACTTC
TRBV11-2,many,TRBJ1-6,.,CAGSSTDYNSPLHF,TGTGCCGGCAGCTCGACAGATTATAATTCACCCCTCCACTTT
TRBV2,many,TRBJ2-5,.,CASSPPPGLHGGTQYF,TGTGCCAGCAGTCCACCGCCGGGACTGCATGGTGGGACCCAGTACTTC
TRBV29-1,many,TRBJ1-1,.,CSVAVTMNTEAFF,TGCAGCGTAGCCGTAACCATGAACACTGAAGCTTTCTTT
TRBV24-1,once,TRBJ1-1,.,CATSAAANTEAFF,TGTGCCACCAGTGCGGCGGCGAACACTGAAGCTTTCTTT
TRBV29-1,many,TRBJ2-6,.,CSVPRALSSGANVLTF,TGCAGCGTGCCCCGGGCCTTGAGCTCTGGGGCCAACGTCCTGACTTTC
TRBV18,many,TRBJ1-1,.,CASSPRSVNTEAFF,TGTGCCAGCTCACCACGATCGGTGAACACTGAAGCTTTCTTT
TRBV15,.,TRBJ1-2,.,CATSRDEGKGYGYTF,TGTGCCACCAGCAGAGATGAGGGGAAAGGATATGGCTACACCTTC
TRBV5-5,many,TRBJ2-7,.,CASSLGPGYEQYF,TGTGCCAGCAGCTTGGGTCCCGGGTACGAGCAGTACTTC
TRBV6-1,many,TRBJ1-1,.,CASSDAGGEFMGTEAFF,TGTGCCAGCAGTGATGCTGGGGGCGAGTTTATGGGCACTGAAGCTTTCTTT
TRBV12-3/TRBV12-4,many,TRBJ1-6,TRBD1,CASGTEFSPLHF,TGTGCCAGCGGGACAGAATTTTCACCCCTCCACTTT
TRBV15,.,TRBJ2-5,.,CATSSYGRVETQYF,TGTGCCACCAGCAGTTACGGGAGAGTGGAGACCCAGTACTTC
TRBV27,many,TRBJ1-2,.,CASSSRLRTNYGYTF,TGTGCCAGCAGCTCTCGACTGCGCACTAACTATGGCTACACCTTC
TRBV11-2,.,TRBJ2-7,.,CASSSLAGLFGPYEQYF,TGTGCCAGCAGCTCCCTAGCAGGCCTTTTCGGACCCTACGAGCAGTACTTC
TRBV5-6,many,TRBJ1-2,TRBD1,CASSRDREGSTYYGYTF,TGTGCCAGCAGCCGGGACAGGGAAGGATCGACCTACTATGGCTACACCTTC